The clone carrying this T cell receptor (beta chain) showed up just a few times. CDR1 and CDR2 from the germline V gene are LGHNA and YSLEER. Trimming took 1 base from V and 5 from J, leaving 8 bases between them. The CDR3 extends over 13 amino acids. TCRdb fed the RT-PCR reads into MiXCR, producing one record per CDR3 protein. The repertoire consists of about 680,000 distinct CDR3 sequences, with about 14% occurring once and the leading ten covering roughly 3.9%. The sample comprised memory CD4+ T cells from blood. The TCR comes from a female donor in good health, serving as a healthy control. This rearrangement joins TRBV4-3 to TRBJ1-2, with D unclear. The CDR3 protein is CASSQAEEYGYTF. CDR3 nucleotides: TGCGCCAGCAGCCAAGCTGAGGAGTATGGCTACACCTTC.